These T cell receptor beta chains were read from a single sample in a study of cytomegalovirus exposure and HLA in healthy donors. Data came from immunoSEQ multiplex PCR; TCRdb stores just in-frame clones and leaves some out. This sample has 140,000 to 150,000 clones, with roughly 70% found just once. The sequenced sample was PBMCs. The source is a woman aged 55-70 years in good health and CMV-seropositive. Each CDR3 is given with its conserved first and last residue. The D gene is left open where the match is weak. Clone size is given for some rows only: seen once, a few or many times, or a class if the clone is expanded.

TRBJ1-1,TRBD1,TRBV5-4,12,-,CASSFTGGEAFF,TGTGCCAGCAGCTTTACAGGGGGTGAAGCTTTCTTT
TRBJ1-3,-,TRBV2,14,-,CASRYSYSGNTIYF,TGTGCCAGCCGCTACAGTTACTCCGGAAACACCATATATTTT
TRBJ1-1,-,TRBV7-9,15,many,CASSFRSRGAAEAFF,TGTGCCAGCAGCTTTAGGTCACGGGGGGCCGCTGAAGCTTTCTTT
TRBJ2-3,TRBD2,TRBV5-4,15,-,CASSLAGGYTDTQYF,TGTGCCAGCAGCTTAGCGGGAGGGTACACAGATACGCAGTATTTT
TRBJ1-2,-,TRBV12-5,13,-,CASGLAAGVGYTF,TGTGCTAGTGGTTTGGCAGCGGGGGTCGGCTACACCTTC
TRBJ1-4,-,TRBV5-8,15,-,CASSFGFKTNEKLFF,TGTGCCAGCAGCTTCGGTTTCAAAACTAATGAAAAACTGTTTTTT
TRBJ1-1,-,TRBV7-9,12,few,CASSPTGLDAFF,TGTGCCAGCAGCCCAACAGGGTTGGACGCTTTCTTT
TRBJ1-3,TRBD1,TRBV7-8,15,-,CASSAMTGGGNTIYF,TGTGCCAGCAGCGCAATGACAGGGGGGGGAAACACCATATATTTT
TRBJ2-5,TRBD1,TRBV6-5,16,few,CASSYRRTGRPETQYF,TGTGCCAGCAGTTACCGTAGGACAGGGCGTCCAGAGACCCAGTACTTC
TRBJ2-7,-,TRBV12-2,18,-,CASRFGASGRESPYEQYF,TGTGCAAGTCGCTTTGGTGCTAGCGGGAGGGAATCACCCTACGAGCAGTACTTC
TRBJ2-7,-,TRBV13,13,-,CASSHDGSYEQYF,TGTGCCAGCAGCCATGACGGGAGCTACGAGCAGTACTTC
TRBJ2-3,-,TRBV5-1,15,few,CASSPGGQSTDTQYF,TGCGCCAGCAGCCCCGGGGGGCAGTCCACAGATACGCAGTATTTT
TRBJ2-1,-,TRBV4-1,17,-,CASSQGPSDSSYNEQFF,TGCGCCAGCAGCCAAGGGCCTAGCGATAGCTCCTACAATGAGCAGTTCTTC
TRBJ1-1,TRBD1,TRBV6-5,15,-,CASSYSIQGATEAFF,TGTGCCAGCAGTTACTCGATTCAGGGGGCGACTGAAGCTTTCTTT
TRBJ1-2,TRBD1,TRBV7-9,17,few,CASSSRLRDRDLYGYTF,TGTGCCAGCAGCTCGAGACTCCGGGACAGGGACCTCTATGGCTACACCTTC
TRBJ1-1,-,TRBV7-6,13,few,CASSAGSSTEAFF,TGTGCCAGCAGCGCGGGATCTTCCACTGAAGCTTTCTTT
TRBJ2-5,-,TRBV4-2,14,-,CASSQTSGGETQYF,TGTGCCAGCAGCCAAACTTCCGGAGGGGAGACCCAGTACTTC
TRBJ1-5,TRBD1,TRBV28,16,-,CASSIPGQGANQPQHF,TGTGCCAGCAGTATACCGGGACAGGGGGCGAATCAGCCCCAGCATTTT
TRBJ2-1,-,TRBV6-5,16,-,CASSYVRQMSYNEQFF,TGTGCCAGCAGTTACGTGAGACAGATGTCTTACAATGAGCAGTTCTTC
TRBJ2-3,TRBD2,TRBV10-1,16,-,CASSLASGMNSDTQYF,TGCGCCAGCAGTTTAGCTAGCGGGATGAATTCAGATACGCAGTATTTT
TRBJ1-2,-,TRBV28,13,-,CASSTGRQGDYTF,TGTGCCAGCAGTACAGGCCGGCAGGGTGACTACACCTTC
TRBJ1-3,-,TRBV28,14,-,CASSPGVRGNTIYF,TGTGCCAGCAGCCCGGGAGTACGTGGAAACACCATATATTTT
TRBJ2-1,TRBD2,TRBV5-1,14,few,CASSLAGGRKEQFF,TGCGCCAGCAGCTTGGCCGGCGGGAGGAAGGAGCAGTTCTTC
TRBJ2-1,TRBD1,TRBV27,15,-,CASSLGQAFGNEQFF,TGTGCCAGCAGTCTGGGACAGGCTTTCGGTAATGAGCAGTTCTTC
TRBJ2-7,TRBD2,TRBV28,15,-,CASSGGTSGAYEQYF,TGTGCCAGCAGTGGGGGGACTAGCGGGGCCTACGAGCAGTACTTC
TRBJ1-5,-,TRBV6-1,13,-,CATVVGRDQPQHF,TGTGCTACCGTCGTGGGGAGGGATCAGCCCCAGCATTTT
TRBJ2-2,-,TRBV7-9,14,-,CASSSDSNTGELFF,TGTGCCAGCAGCTCGGACAGTAACACCGGGGAGCTGTTTTTT
TRBJ2-7,TRBD2,TRBV6-5,13,once,CASSGRDGYEQYF,TGTGCCAGCAGTGGGAGGGACGGATACGAGCAGTACTTC
TRBJ2-2,TRBD1,TRBV2,14,few,CASSEQGAGGELFF,TGTGCCAGCAGTGAACAGGGGGCGGGCGGGGAGCTGTTTTTT
TRBJ1-5,-,TRBV7-2,16,-,CASSHEGGARNQPQHF,TGTGCCAGCAGCCATGAAGGGGGGGCCCGCAATCAGCCCCAGCATTTT
TRBJ2-7,TRBD1,TRBV6-5,14,few,CASSKDRGGYEQYF,TGTGCCAGCAGTAAGGACAGGGGGGGTTACGAGCAGTACTTC
TRBJ2-3,TRBD2,TRBV25-1,14,-,CASTLAGSTDTQYF,TGTGCCAGCACACTAGCGGGATCCACAGATACGCAGTATTTT
TRBJ2-3,TRBD2,TRBV5-1,14,few,CASSSGLAGDTQYF,TGCGCCAGCAGCTCGGGACTAGCGGGGGATACGCAGTATTTT
TRBJ2-5,-,TRBV6-5,15,-,CASSRSGTSGGTQYF,TGTGCCAGCAGTAGAAGCGGGACATCGGGGGGGACCCAGTACTTC
TRBJ2-7,TRBD2,TRBV7-2,14,-,CASSLSGSLHEQYF,TGTGCCAGCAGCTTAAGCGGGAGCTTACACGAGCAGTACTTC
TRBJ2-5,TRBD1,TRBV5-1,14,-,CASSGRDRGETQYF,TGCGCCAGCAGCGGAAGGGACAGGGGGGAGACCCAGTACTTC
TRBJ1-5,-,TRBV19,14,once,CASRSRDFNQPQHF,TGTGCCAGTAGGTCGAGGGACTTCAATCAGCCCCAGCATTTT
TRBJ2-7,-,TRBV11-2,12,-,CASSPFGYEQYF,TGTGCCAGCAGCCCCTTCGGCTACGAGCAGTACTTC
TRBJ1-5,-,TRBV6-1,14,few,CASTQGLSNQPQHF,TGTGCCAGCACCCAGGGGCTTAGCAATCAGCCCCAGCATTTT
TRBJ2-5,TRBD1,TRBV5-1,15,-,CASSLDPGQQETQYF,TGCGCCAGCAGCCTGGACCCGGGACAGCAAGAGACCCAGTACTTC
TRBJ2-1,-,TRBV7-2,16,once,CASSLAGGRSNNEQFF,TGTGCCAGCAGCTTAGCTGGAGGGAGGTCTAACAATGAGCAGTTCTTC
TRBJ2-5,-,TRBV5-1,12,-,CASSPQGETQYF,TGCGCCAGCAGCCCACAGGGTGAGACCCAGTACTTC
TRBJ1-2,TRBD1,TRBV11-2,15,-,CASSSETGVWDGYTF,TGTGCCAGCAGCTCAGAGACAGGGGTTTGGGATGGCTACACCTTC
TRBJ2-7,TRBD1,TRBV13,15,-,CASSLPGTAPYEQYF,TGTGCCAGCAGCCTCCCCGGGACAGCCCCCTACGAGCAGTACTTC